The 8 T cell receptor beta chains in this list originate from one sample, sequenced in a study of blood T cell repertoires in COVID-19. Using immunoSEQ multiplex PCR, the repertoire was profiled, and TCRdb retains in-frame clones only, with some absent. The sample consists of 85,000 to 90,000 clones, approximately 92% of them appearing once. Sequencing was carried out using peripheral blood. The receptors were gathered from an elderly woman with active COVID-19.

CDR3 residues: CATSRRGTGNQPQHF. The CDR3 DNA follows: TGTGCCACCAGCAGACGGGGGACAGGTAATCAGCCCCAGCATTTT. The V and J genes are TRBV15 and TRBJ1-5, with TRBD1 matching 8 bases. Germline loops: CDR1 LNHNV, CDR2 YYDKDF (reference sequence). J was trimmed by 4 bases and V by 2 bases; bases with no gene match: 4. CDR3 length: 15 residues.

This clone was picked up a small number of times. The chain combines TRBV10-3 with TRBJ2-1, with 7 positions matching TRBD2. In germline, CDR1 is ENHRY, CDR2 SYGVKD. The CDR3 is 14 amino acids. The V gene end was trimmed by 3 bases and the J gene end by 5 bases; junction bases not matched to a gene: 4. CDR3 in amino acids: CAISDRGSNNEQFF. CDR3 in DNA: TGTGCCATCAGTGATCGCGGGAGTAACAATGAGCAGTTCTTC.

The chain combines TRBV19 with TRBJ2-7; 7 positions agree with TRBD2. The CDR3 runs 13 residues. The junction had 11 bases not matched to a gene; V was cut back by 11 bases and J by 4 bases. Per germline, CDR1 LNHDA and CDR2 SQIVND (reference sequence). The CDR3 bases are TGTGCCGGGGGGGGACGAGAGCAGTACGAGCAGTACTTC. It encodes CAGGGREQYEQYF.

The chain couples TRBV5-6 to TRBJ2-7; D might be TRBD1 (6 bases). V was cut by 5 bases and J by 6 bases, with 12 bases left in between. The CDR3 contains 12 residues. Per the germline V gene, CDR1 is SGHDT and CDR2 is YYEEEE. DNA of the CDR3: TGTGCCAGCAGTCTAATAGGGGGCGAGCAGTACTTC. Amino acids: CASSLIGGEQYF.

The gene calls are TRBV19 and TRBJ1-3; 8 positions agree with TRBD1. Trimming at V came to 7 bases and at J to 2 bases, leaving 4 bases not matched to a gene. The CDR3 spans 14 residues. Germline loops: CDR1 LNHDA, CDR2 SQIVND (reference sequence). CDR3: CASIRGLTGNTIYF. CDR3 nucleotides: TGTGCCAGTATCAGGGGGCTGACTGGAAACACCATATATTTT.

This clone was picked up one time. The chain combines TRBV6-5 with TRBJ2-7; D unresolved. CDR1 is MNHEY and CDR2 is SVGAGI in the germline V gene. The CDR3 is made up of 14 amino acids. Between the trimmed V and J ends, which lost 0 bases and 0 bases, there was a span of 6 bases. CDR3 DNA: TGTGCCAGCAGTTACTCGGGCCACTCCTACGAGCAGTACTTC. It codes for CASSYSGHSYEQYF.

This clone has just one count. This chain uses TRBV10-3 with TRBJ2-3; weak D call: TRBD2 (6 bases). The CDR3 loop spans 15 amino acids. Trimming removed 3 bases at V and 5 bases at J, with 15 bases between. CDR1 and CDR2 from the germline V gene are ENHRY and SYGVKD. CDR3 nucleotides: TGTGCCATCAGTGAATTCGTCGGGGGAGGAGATACGCAGTATTTT. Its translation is CAISEFVGGGDTQYF.

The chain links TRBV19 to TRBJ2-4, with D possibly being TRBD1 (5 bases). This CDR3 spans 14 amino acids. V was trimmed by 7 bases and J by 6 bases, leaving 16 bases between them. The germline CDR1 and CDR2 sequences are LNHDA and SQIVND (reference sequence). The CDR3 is CASIKAGIGNIQYF. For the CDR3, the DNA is TGTGCCAGTATAAAGGCAGGGATCGGAAACATTCAGTACTTC.